This TCR beta chain was retrieved from a study of shared clonotypes between healthy human individuals. Across the whole study: Participating donors consisted of two women and a few men aged 18 to 49.

Only in-frame clones appear in the TCRdb table, and some are missing; sequencing was by immunoSEQ multiplex PCR. The sample holds some 700,000 clones, 80% to 95% seen once. In regard to this clone: Within the sample, other DNA sequences also encode this same CDR3.

Trimming removed 1 base from V and 4 bases from J, with 7 bases in between. This CDR3 region has 13 residues. Germline V gene lookup returns CDR1 SGHVS and CDR2 FNYEAQ. V usage is TRBV7-6 and J usage is TRBJ2-5; the D is unclear. This TCR was sampled from a man younger than 35 in good health. Some clones in this sample may be carry-over from other donors' samples. Sequenced input: memory CD8+ T cells from PBMCs. This sample's subset: CD45RO+ cells pooled with CCR7-negative TemRA cells. The CDR3 reads CASSLGRGETQYF. The CDR3 coding sequence is TGTGCCAGCAGCTTAGGGCGAGGAGAGACCCAGTACTTC. Full variable domain (outside the CDR3, taken from reference TRBV7-6 and TRBJ2-5): GAGVSQSPRYKVTKRGQDVALRCDPISGHVSLYWYRQALGQGPEFLTYFNYEAQQDKSGLPNDRFSAERPEGSISTLTIQRTEQRDSAMYRCASSLGRGETQYFGPGTRLLVL.